These 9 T cell receptor beta chains share one sample of origin, sequenced in a study of blood T cells in healthy people across ages. A second PCR of 7 to 11 cycles used a sample-barcoded 5' primer and a J-beta primer mix. TCRdb passed the 5' RACE reads through MiXCR, listing each CDR3 protein once. The sample has roughly 1,000,000 distinct CDR3 sequences; 20% to 25% are singletons. The sample also formed part of further work on T cells of mothers and their children.

The sample consisted of blood. These receptors were obtained from a girl aged 2 to 10 in good health.

The table lists this clonotype with a few counts. The chain's CDR3 is CASPKTGGERYF. As DNA, the CDR3 is TGTGCCAGCCCGAAGACAGGGGGCGAGCGGTATTTT. The rearrangement uses TRBV6-2 or TRBV6-3 and TRBJ2-3; TRBD1 aligns across 10 bases. The junction had 10 bases not matched to a gene; V was cut back by 8 bases and J by 14 bases. CDR1 and CDR2 from the germline V gene are MNHEY and SVGEGT. The CDR3 length is 12 residues.

The chain combines TRBV7-2 with TRBJ2-2; a possible D gene is TRBD2 (6 bases). CDR1 and CDR2 from the germline V gene are SGHTA and FQGNSA. V lost 2 bases and J 4 bases, leaving 11 bases between the germline ends. CDR3 length: 15 residues. In DNA, the CDR3 is TGTGCCAGCAGCTTACTTCTAGCGCGCACCGGGGAGCTGTTTTTT. It encodes CASSLLLARTGELFF.

This clonotype was counted between two and nine times. This sequence joins TRBV29-1 and TRBJ2-1; D remains unclear. The J call may be mistaken, given a closer DNA end match to TRBJ2-7. The CDR3 has 11 residues. Germline lookup yields CDR1 SQVTM and CDR2 ANQGSEA. The CDR3 sequence: CSVVYLYEQYF. The CDR3 DNA sequence: TGCAGCGTTGTTTACCTTTACGAGCAGTACTTC.

This clonotype was counted only a few times. V usage is TRBV3-1 and J usage is TRBJ2-5, with D perhaps matching TRBD2 (6 bases). The V and J ends lost 4 bases and 3 bases respectively, with 15 bases between them. From germline, CDR1 is LGHDT and CDR2 YNNKEL (reference sequence). CDR3 length: 15 residues. In DNA, the CDR3 is TGTGCCAGCAGCCCGGGAGAGGGAGTTGAAGAGACCCAGTACTTC. Residues: CASSPGEGVEETQYF.

This clonotype was seen a few times. This chain uses TRBV7-9 with TRBJ2-7, with 7 bases fitting TRBD1. V shed 4 bases and J 2 bases; nucleotides not matched to a gene: 8. This CDR3 has 15 residues. The V gene's germline CDR1 is SEHNR and CDR2 FQNEAQ (reference sequence). The CDR3 DNA follows: TGTGCCAGCAGCTCCCGGACAGGCTCGACCTACGAGCAGTACTTC. This encodes CASSSRTGSTYEQYF. The variable domain in full, completed from reference TRBV7-9 and TRBJ2-7, reads DTGVSQNPRHKITKRGQNVTFRCDPISEHNRLYWYRQTLGQGPEFLTYFQNEAQLEKSRLLSDRFSAERPKGSFSTLEIQRTEQGDSAMYLCASSSRTGSTYEQYFGPGTRLTVT.

The rearrangement joins TRBV14 to TRBJ2-5; D not resolved. The better agreement between TRBJ2-7 and the DNA end casts doubt on the J call. Germline lookup yields CDR1 SGHDN and CDR2 FVKESK. The CDR3 has 14 residues. CDR3 coding DNA: TGTGCCAGCAGCCAGCGGCCTATCAGCTACGAGCAGTACTTC. Its protein product is CASSQRPISYEQYF.

Of note for this clonotype: The junction differs from germline at one of its ends, possibly a read error. This chain uses TRBV6-6 with TRBJ2-7; a weak D match, TRBD2 (6 bases). Germline V CDR1 and CDR2: MNHNY, SVGAGI (reference sequence). The CDR3 is made up of 14 amino acids. The chain's CDR3 is CACSLSSAPYEQYF. DNA for the CDR3: TGTGCCTGCAGCTTATCTAGCGCCCCGTACGAGCAGTACTTC.

A few counts support this clonotype. CDR3 in amino acids: CASSLREMQNIQYF. As DNA, the CDR3 is TGTGCCAGCAGTTTGAGGGAGATGCAAAACATTCAGTACTTC. This chain joins TRBV12-3 or TRBV12-4 and TRBJ2-4; a weak D match, TRBD2 (5 bases). The CDR3 is made up of 14 amino acids. V lost 3 bases and J 5 bases, leaving 11 bases between the germline ends.

A few counts support this clonotype. In DNA, the CDR3 is TGTGCCAGCAGTTCGAACGCAGGCTTTCTGACCCAGTACTTC. It translates to CASSSNAGFLTQYF. The J gene is TRBJ2-5, the V gene TRBV6-5; D gene ambiguous. The V gene's germline CDR1 is MNHEY and CDR2 SVGAGI. CDR3 length: 14 residues. V was shortened by 4 bases and J by 7 bases, with 16 bases between the two germline ends.